These 22 T cell receptor beta chains were all obtained from the same sample, sequenced in a study of blood T cell repertoires in COVID-19. Profiled with immunoSEQ multiplex PCR; TCRdb holds only in-frame clones, not every one. The repertoire holds about 290,000 clones, with roughly 80% as singletons. The specimen sequenced was peripheral blood. These receptors all stem from a woman aged 45-65 years with active or convalescent COVID-19.

J is TRBJ2-7 and V is TRBV20-1; possible D gene TRBD2, 6 bases. V lost 3 bases and J lost 6, with 18 bases in between. This CDR3 comprises 14 residues. Per germline, CDR1 DFQATT and CDR2 SNEGSKA (reference sequence). In DNA, the CDR3 is TGCAGTGCTAGTAGTTGGCGGGAAGTCGGCGAGCAGTACTTC. This sequence encodes CSASSWREVGEQYF.

This sequence joins TRBV6-5 and TRBJ1-3; D ambiguous. This CDR3 has 15 residues. Germline V gives CDR1 MNHEY, CDR2 SVGAGI. V was trimmed by 0 bases and J by 0 bases, leaving 6 bases between them. The CDR3 reads CASSYSTGSGNTIYF. Written as DNA, the CDR3 is TGTGCCAGCAGTTACTCGACGGGCTCTGGAAACACCATATATTTT.

The rearrangement links TRBV3-1 (or the pseudogene TRBV3-2) to TRBJ2-3, with 11 positions matching TRBD2. Germline lookup yields CDR1 LGHDT and CDR2 YNNKEL (reference sequence). With 4 bases clipped from V and 5 bases from J, the junction kept 11 bases outside the gene matches. This CDR3 has 17 amino acids. In DNA form, the CDR3 reads TGTGCCAGCAGCCTTCTAGCGGGAGGTGGGGCGAGAGATACGCAGTATTTT. This translates into CASSLLAGGGARDTQYF.

The chain is built from TRBV24-1 and TRBJ2-1, with D maybe TRBD1 (5 bases). Deletions cut 5 bases from V and 8 bases from J, with 9 bases between. This CDR3 comprises 12 residues. Germline assignment: CDR1 KGHDR and CDR2 SFDVKD. The CDR3 DNA follows: TGTGCCACCAGTGCTACAGGTCATGAGCAGTTCTTC. It codes for CATSATGHEQFF.

This clone was picked up one time. The chain recombines TRBV7-9 with TRBJ2-3, with a possible D match to TRBD2 (6 bases). Per the germline V gene, CDR1 is SEHNR and CDR2 is FQNEAQ (reference sequence). The CDR3 spans 15 residues. The V and J ends lost 1 base and 2 bases respectively, with 10 bases between them. CDR3 sequence: CASSLDGGATDTQYF. The CDR3 region has the DNA TGTGCCAGCAGCTTAGACGGCGGGGCCACAGATACGCAGTATTTT.

CDR3 sequence: CATGLAGGDEQFF. CDR3 DNA: TGTGCCACTGGACTAGCGGGAGGGGATGAGCAGTTCTTC. The gene calls are TRBV11-2 and TRBJ2-1, with TRBD2 matching 15 bases. The CDR3 length is 13 residues. J was trimmed by 8 bases and V by 10 bases; bases with no gene match: 3. Looked up from germline, CDR1 is SGHAT and CDR2 is FQNNGV.

This chain links TRBV4-1 with TRBJ2-2; no definite D call. CDR1 and CDR2 from the germline V gene are MGHRA and YSYEKL. Trimming cost V 0 bases and J 8 bases, with 7 bases left between them. This CDR3 contains 13 residues. The CDR3 spells CASSQDSPGELFF. DNA of the CDR3: TGCGCCAGCAGCCAAGATTCCCCGGGGGAGCTGTTTTTT.

V gene TRBV28 combines with J gene TRBJ2-1, with 8 nucleotides matching TRBD2. The CDR3 covers 16 residues. Germline assignment: CDR1 MDHEN and CDR2 SYDVKM. The trim removed 4 bases at V and 3 bases at J, leaving 8 bases unmatched. CDR3 region: CASSSYSGAFYNEQFF. CDR3 in DNA: TGTGCCAGCAGTTCCTATAGCGGGGCCTTCTACAATGAGCAGTTCTTC. Full variable domain (missing parts from reference TRBV28 and TRBJ2-1): DVKVTQSSRYLVKRTGEKVFLECVQDMDHENMFWYRQDPGLGLRLIYFSYDVKMKEKGDIPEGYSVSREKKERFSLILESASTNQTSMYLCASSSYSGAFYNEQFFGPGTRLTVL.

This chain uses TRBV7-9 with TRBJ2-7; 8 nucleotides match TRBD2. The V and J ends lost 3 bases and 10 bases, in that order; junction bases with no gene match: 8. Germline CDR1 and CDR2: SEHNR and FQNEAQ (reference sequence). The CDR3 spans 13 residues. The CDR3 spells CASSLSGSGIQYF. CDR3 DNA: TGTGCCAGCAGCTTGAGCGGGAGCGGAATACAGTACTTC.

The rearrangement joins TRBV6-1 to TRBJ1-1; 9 positions agree with TRBD1. The CDR3 is made up of 14 amino acids. V gave up 1 base and J gave up 9 bases; unmatched junction bases: 6. Germline V gene data show CDR1 as MNHNS and CDR2 as SASEGT. The chain's CDR3 is CASSEGIGTGKAFF. CDR3 nucleotide sequence: TGTGCCAGCAGTGAAGGTATTGGGACAGGGAAAGCTTTCTTT.

The V and J genes are TRBV5-1 and TRBJ2-3; 9 bases fit TRBD2. CDR3 size: 17 residues. CDR1 is SGHRS and CDR2 is YFSETQ in the germline V gene. Unmatched junction bases numbered 5, after V lost 0 bases and J lost 0 bases. The CDR3 protein is CASSLASGGLSTDTQYF. CDR3 DNA sequence: TGCGCCAGCAGCTTGGCCAGCGGGGGGCTAAGCACAGATACGCAGTATTTT.

This clone turned up a few times. The chain couples TRBV29-1 to TRBJ2-2, with 12 bases that match TRBD2. The CDR3 has 16 residues. With 1 base clipped from V and 1 base from J, the junction kept 1 base outside the gene matches. In germline, CDR1 is SQVTM, CDR2 ANQGSEA. CDR3 coding DNA: TGCAGCGTTGAAGGGACTAGCGGGAAGAACACCGGGGAGCTGTTTTTT. This sequence encodes CSVEGTSGKNTGELFF.

The rearrangement joins TRBV28 to TRBJ1-2, with unresolved D. CDR1 is MDHEN, CDR2 SYDVKM, per germline. V was trimmed by 6 bases and J by 3 bases, leaving 11 bases between them. This CDR3 region has 13 residues. For the CDR3, the DNA is TGTGCCAGCAGAGCCCTTCGCCACTATGGCTACACCTTC. Amino acid sequence: CASRALRHYGYTF.

This clone was picked up many times. This chain links TRBV6-4 with TRBJ1-1; perhaps TRBD1 as D (5 bases). The germline CDR1 and CDR2 sequences are MRHNA and SNTAGT. V lost 6 bases and J 5 bases, leaving 13 bases between the germline ends. The CDR3 is 13 amino acids. The CDR3 nucleotides read TGTGCCAGCAGCAAGCAGGGTGGGACTGAAGCTTTCTTT. This codes for CASSKQGGTEAFF.

This chain links TRBV19 with TRBJ2-3, with D perhaps TRBD1 (5 bases). Germline values: CDR1 LNHDA, CDR2 SQIVND (reference sequence). CDR3 length: 13 residues. Trimming took off 7 bases at V and 4 bases at J, with 12 bases between the two ends. CDR3 loop: CASKKEGADTQYF. For the CDR3, the DNA is TGTGCCAGTAAGAAAGAAGGGGCAGATACGCAGTATTTT.

The chain employs TRBV15 and TRBJ1-3, with D hard to call. The CDR3 sequence is 14 residues long. V was cut by 1 base and J by 3 bases, with 7 bases left in between. Germline loops: CDR1 LNHNV, CDR2 YYDKDF (reference sequence). CDR3 sequence: CATSRGGIGNTIYF. CDR3 coding DNA: TGTGCCACCAGCAGAGGCGGGATTGGAAACACCATATATTTT.

This chain links TRBV6-5 with TRBJ2-3, with TRBD2 matching over 11 bases. Germline trimming cut 10 bases from V and 5 bases from J; bases unmatched to any gene: 8. The CDR3 runs to 14 residues. Germline V CDR1 and CDR2: MNHEY, SVGAGI. CDR3 loop: CATQTSGTGDTQYF. DNA of the CDR3: TGTGCCACCCAGACTAGCGGGACCGGAGATACGCAGTATTTT.

The DNA for the CDR3 is TGTGCCAGCAGCCCATCTTTCGGACAGATTCTAAACTCCTACGAGCAGTACTTC. Translating it yields CASSPSFGQILNSYEQYF. The rearrangement links TRBV7-9 to TRBJ2-7, with D tentatively TRBD1 (6 bases). This CDR3 region has 18 residues. Germline V lookup: CDR1 SEHNR, CDR2 FQNEAQ (reference sequence). With 5 bases removed from V and 0 bases from J, the gap between germline ends came to 23 bases.

The chain recombines TRBV2 with TRBJ1-6, with D unclear. The germline CDR1 and CDR2 sequences are SNHLY and FYNNEI. Trimming removed 7 bases at V and 14 bases at J, with 9 bases between. This CDR3 has 10 residues. The CDR3 region is CASMANSLHF. The CDR3 DNA is TGTGCCAGCATGGCAAATTCCCTCCACTTT.

The chain has TRBV10-1 and TRBJ2-5, with 8 nucleotides matching TRBD2. Germline-derived CDR1 and CDR2 are WNHNN and SYGVQD (reference sequence). Trimming took 3 bases from V and 2 from J; bases not matched to a gene: 2. The CDR3 has 14 residues. CDR3 residues: CASSDAGGQETQYF. The DNA of the CDR3 is TGCGCCAGCAGTGACGCGGGAGGACAAGAGACCCAGTACTTC.

The chain recombines TRBV6-5 with TRBJ2-5; maybe TRBD1 (6 bases). V was trimmed by 6 bases and J by 3 bases, leaving 17 bases between them. The germline gives CDR1 MNHEY, CDR2 SVGAGI. The CDR3 covers 15 residues. For the CDR3, the DNA is TGTGCCAGCAGGCAAGGACCGGGACACGAAGAGACCCAGTACTTC. Translation gives CASRQGPGHEETQYF.

The chain is built from TRBV7-2 and TRBJ2-1; 9 positions match TRBD2. This CDR3 comprises 15 residues. With V trimmed by 6 bases and J by 3 bases, 6 bases remained unmatched. Germline values: CDR1 SGHTA, CDR2 FQGNSA. CDR3 residues: CASRPLAGVYNEQFF. CDR3 sequence (DNA): TGTGCCAGCAGGCCACTAGCGGGCGTCTACAATGAGCAGTTCTTC.